This passage covers 22 T cell receptor beta chains from one sample sequenced in a study of cytomegalovirus exposure and HLA in healthy donors. Vbeta (60) and Jbeta (13) primers were used in the PCR. Libraries were prepared by immunoSEQ multiplex PCR; TCRdb keeps only in-frame clonotypes and omits some of them. The sample consists of around 120,000 clones, over 60% of them appearing once. Sequencing was done on a sample of PBMCs. These receptors were obtained from a man in his thirties or forties in good health and CMV-seronegative.

With respect to this clone: A junction end diverges from the germline sequence, so it may reflect a read error. This chain connects TRBV6-5 to TRBJ2-3; D is possibly TRBD1 (5 bases). The CDR3 totals 15 residues. Germline V gene lookup returns CDR1 MNHEY and CDR2 SVGAGI. The CDR3 DNA sequence: TGTGCCACCAGTTACATTTCAGGGAGCACAGATACGCAGTATTTT. This gives the protein CATSYISGSTDTQYF.

The chain is built from TRBV9 and TRBJ2-7; 11 bases align to TRBD2. With V trimmed by 3 bases and J by 0 bases, 5 bases remained unmatched. CDR1 is SGDLS and CDR2 is YYNGEE in the germline V gene. CDR3 size: 16 residues. The chain's CDR3 is CASSAALAGGSYEQYF. DNA of the CDR3: TGTGCCAGCAGCGCAGCCCTAGCGGGAGGCTCCTACGAGCAGTACTTC.

V gene TRBV7-9 combines with J gene TRBJ2-7; possibly TRBD2 for D (6 bases). Per the germline V gene, CDR1 is SEHNR and CDR2 is FQNEAQ (reference sequence). Trimming removed 1 base at V and 0 bases at J, with 19 bases between. This CDR3 spans 18 amino acids. The CDR3 reads CASSLVAVGGRPSYEQYF. For the CDR3, the DNA is TGTGCCAGCAGCTTAGTAGCGGTGGGCGGCAGGCCCTCCTACGAGCAGTACTTC.

This clone was detected once. The chain has TRBV9 and TRBJ2-7; perhaps TRBD1 as D (6 bases). Germline V gives CDR1 SGDLS, CDR2 YYNGEE. Between the trimmed V and J ends, which lost 0 bases and 8 bases, there was a span of 12 bases. The CDR3 consists of 13 residues. CDR3 in DNA: TGTGCCAGCAGCGTAGGTAACAGGGATCAGCAGTACTTC. Its protein is CASSVGNRDQQYF.

The rearrangement joins TRBV13 to TRBJ1-1, with a possible D match to TRBD1 (6 bases). CDR1 PRHDT and CDR2 FYEKMQ come from the germline V gene (reference sequence). The CDR3 has 15 amino acids. The V end was cut by 5 bases, the J end by 1 base, with 14 bases between. CDR3 loop: CASSPRTVPNTEAFF. The CDR3 nucleotides are TGTGCCAGCAGCCCTCGGACAGTTCCGAACACTGAAGCTTTCTTT. The whole variable domain, filled in from reference TRBV13 and TRBJ1-1, reads AAGVIQSPRHLIKEKRETATLKCYPIPRHDTVYWYQQGPGQDPQFLISFYEKMQSDKGSIPDRFSAQQFSDYHSELNMSSLELGDSALYFCASSPRTVPNTEAFFGQGTRLTVV.

There are a few counts of this clone. V usage is TRBV27 and J usage is TRBJ2-7; D may be TRBD2 (6 bases). The ends were cut back, 5 bases at V and 2 bases at J, with 13 bases in the middle. This CDR3 region has 14 residues. Germline V lookup: CDR1 MNHEY, CDR2 SMNVEV (reference sequence). The CDR3 DNA sequence: TGTGCCAGCAGTCTTGTCGGGAGACCCTACGAGCAGTACTTC. Amino acids: CASSLVGRPYEQYF.

This CDR3 reads CASSSSSGELFF. Written as DNA, the CDR3 is TGTGCCAGCAGTAGCTCTTCCGGGGAGCTGTTTTTT. This sequence joins TRBV2 and TRBJ2-2; no definite D call. The CDR3 consists of 12 residues. V was clipped by 5 bases and J by 6 bases, with 7 bases between them. The germline gives CDR1 SNHLY, CDR2 FYNNEI. Full variable domain (outside the CDR3, taken from reference TRBV2 and TRBJ2-2): EPEVTQTPSHQVTQMGQEVILRCVPISNHLYFYWYRQILGQKVEFLVSFYNNEISEKSEIFDDQFSVERPDGSNFTLKIRSTKLEDSAMYFCASSSSSGELFFGEGSRLTVL.

The CDR3 protein is CASYLRGANEKLFF. DNA for the CDR3: TGTGCCAGCTACCTACGGGGGGCTAATGAAAAACTGTTTTTT. The chain recombines TRBV6-1 with TRBJ1-4, with D perhaps matching TRBD1 (5 bases). The CDR3 length is 14 residues. Germline CDR1 MNHNS, CDR2 SASEGT. V was pared by 8 bases and J by 3 bases, with 13 bases between.

This chain joins TRBV29-1 and TRBJ1-2; D call uncertain. V was cut by 2 bases and J by 4 bases, with 14 bases left in between. The length of the CDR3 is 14 residues. Germline lookup yields CDR1 SQVTM and CDR2 ANQGSEA. The CDR3 sequence is CSVEPRARSYGYTF. The CDR3 DNA reads as TGCAGCGTTGAACCGAGGGCGCGGAGCTATGGCTACACCTTC.

The chain couples TRBV6-1 to TRBJ2-2; 7 nucleotides align to TRBD2. The V gene end was trimmed by 4 bases and the J gene end by 1 base; junction bases not matched to a gene: 6. The germline V gene encodes CDR1 MNHNS and CDR2 SASEGT. The CDR3 sequence is 16 residues long. The CDR3 nucleotides read TGTGCCAGCAGTGGGACAAGCGGGGTGAACACCGGGGAGCTGTTTTTT. It specifies CASSGTSGVNTGELFF.

The chain combines TRBV6-5 with TRBJ2-1; 7 bases are a match to TRBD2. The germline V gene has CDR1 MNHEY and CDR2 SVGAGI. The length of the CDR3 is 12 residues. V lost 8 bases and J lost 5; bases outside the gene matches: 3. The DNA of the CDR3 is TGTGCCAGCCGGGACTATGACAATGAGCAGTTCTTC. It translates to CASRDYDNEQFF.

This chain links TRBV5-1 with TRBJ2-3, with TRBD2 matching 7 bases. With 0 bases clipped from V and 4 bases from J, the junction kept 11 bases outside the gene matches. CDR3 length equals 17 residues. Germline assignment: CDR1 SGHRS and CDR2 YFSETQ. The CDR3 DNA sequence: TGCGCCAGCAGCTTGGGCCCTGGGGGGGGAAGATCAGATACGCAGTATTTT. Its translation is CASSLGPGGGRSDTQYF.

This clone has more than one count but fewer than ten. The chain carries TRBV30 and TRBJ1-6; the match to TRBD1 covers 9 bases. Germline V gene lookup returns CDR1 GTSNPN and CDR2 SVGIG (reference sequence). The junction had 4 bases not matched to a gene; V was cut back by 3 bases and J by 7 bases. The CDR3 runs to 14 residues. The CDR3 nucleotides read TGTGCCTGGAGGTTAGGGACAGGGAATTCACCCCTCCACTTT. Its translation: CAWRLGTGNSPLHF.

As DNA, the CDR3 is TGTGCCAGCAGCTCCAGGGGGCTAGATACGCAGTATTTT. Its protein is CASSSRGLDTQYF. V usage is TRBV7-9 and J usage is TRBJ2-3; 8 bases map to TRBD1. J gave up 5 bases and V 4 bases, and 2 bases lay outside the gene matches. Germline CDR1 SEHNR, CDR2 FQNEAQ (reference sequence). The CDR3 runs 13 residues.

The chain carries TRBV28 and TRBJ1-4, with D possibly matching TRBD1 (6 bases). CDR3 length: 15 amino acids. The germline V and J ends were trimmed by 3 bases and 4 bases, with 12 bases remaining between them. Germline V gives CDR1 MDHEN, CDR2 SYDVKM. This chain's CDR3 is CASSFPGTLNEKLFF. CDR3 nucleotide sequence: TGTGCCAGCAGTTTTCCCGGGACACTTAATGAAAAACTGTTTTTT.

The chain combines TRBV6-5 with TRBJ2-2; TRBD1 aligns across 9 bases. J gave up 5 bases and V 4 bases, and 8 bases lay outside the gene matches. The CDR3 totals 16 residues. The V gene's germline CDR1 is MNHEY and CDR2 SVGAGI. CDR3 bases: TGTGCCAGCAGTTCCTCAGGGACAGGGCAAACCGGGGAGCTGTTTTTT. It codes for CASSSSGTGQTGELFF.

The rearrangement links TRBV10-2 to TRBJ2-4, with 10 nucleotides matching TRBD1. CDR3 size: 16 residues. The V gene's germline CDR1 is WSHSY and CDR2 SAAADI. The trim removed 6 bases at V and 3 bases at J, leaving 8 bases unmatched. As DNA, the CDR3 is TGCGCCAGCAGAAGACAGGGGGCGGGGAACAAAAACATTCAGTACTTC. It translates to CASRRQGAGNKNIQYF.

V and J are TRBV11-2 and TRBJ2-7; 7 bases align to TRBD2. This CDR3 has 14 residues. V trimming: 2 bases; J trimming: 10 bases; junction bases outside the gene matches: 11. Germline V lookup: CDR1 SGHAT, CDR2 FQNNGV. CDR3 sequence (DNA): TGTGCCAGCAGCTTAAGTGGGGGGGACGGGGTACAGTACTTC. This encodes CASSLSGGDGVQYF.

The gene calls are TRBV10-2 and TRBJ2-3; no reliable D call. The CDR3 totals 13 residues. Per germline, CDR1 WSHSY and CDR2 SAAADI. V lost 9 bases to trimming and J lost 4 bases, with 14 bases between them. The CDR3: CASSGRSPDTQYF. The CDR3 bases are TGCGCCAGTTCGGGTCGATCCCCAGATACGCAGTATTTT.

The rearrangement joins TRBV11-2 to TRBJ2-3, with D possibly TRBD1 on 6 matching bases. With 1 base removed from V and 5 bases from J, the gap between germline ends came to 13 bases. Germline V CDR1 and CDR2: SGHAT, FQNNGV. CDR3 size: 15 residues. The CDR3 loop reads CASSLAPGQKDTQYF. As DNA, the CDR3 is TGTGCCAGCAGCTTAGCGCCCGGACAGAAAGATACGCAGTATTTT.

The chain recombines TRBV5-1 with TRBJ1-2; D may be TRBD1 (6 bases). Germline V gene lookup returns CDR1 SGHRS and CDR2 YFSETQ. The CDR3 spans 14 residues. Trimming pared 5 bases from V and 2 bases from J, leaving 13 bases between. This CDR3 is CASREPGQNYGYTF. The CDR3 DNA is TGCGCCAGCAGGGAGCCCGGACAGAACTATGGCTACACCTTC. Full variable domain (remainder filled in from reference TRBV5-1 and TRBJ1-2): KAGVTQTPRYLIKTRGQQVTLSCSPISGHRSVSWYQQTPGQGLQFLFEYFSETQRNKGNFPGRFSGRQFSNSRSEMNVSTLELGDSALYLCASREPGQNYGYTFGSGTRLTVV.

The rearrangement joins TRBV14 to TRBJ1-1; no definite D call. This CDR3 is built from 14 residues. The V end was cut by 0 bases, the J end by 9 bases, with 14 bases between. CDR1 is SGHDN, CDR2 FVKESK, per germline. The CDR3 DNA reads as TGTGCCAGCAGCCAAGAATGGGCAGATCGAAAAGCTTTCTTT. Its translation is CASSQEWADRKAFF.